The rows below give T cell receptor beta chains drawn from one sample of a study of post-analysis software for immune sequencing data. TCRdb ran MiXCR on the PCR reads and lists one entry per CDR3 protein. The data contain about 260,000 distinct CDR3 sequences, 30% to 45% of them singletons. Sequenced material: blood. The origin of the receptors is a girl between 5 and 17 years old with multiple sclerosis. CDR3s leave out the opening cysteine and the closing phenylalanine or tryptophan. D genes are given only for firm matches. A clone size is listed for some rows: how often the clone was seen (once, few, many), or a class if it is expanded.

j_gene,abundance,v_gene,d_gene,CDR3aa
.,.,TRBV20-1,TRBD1,STLGTGETQY
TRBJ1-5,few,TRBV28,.,ASSWRQQPQH
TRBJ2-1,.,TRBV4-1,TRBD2,ASSQKGGSHNEQF
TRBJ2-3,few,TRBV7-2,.,ASSLSPTDTQY
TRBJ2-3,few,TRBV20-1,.,SARGAGTVSTDTQY
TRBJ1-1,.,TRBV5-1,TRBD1,ASGRQGSTEAF
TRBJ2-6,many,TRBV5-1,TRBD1,ASSFTGDPGANVLT
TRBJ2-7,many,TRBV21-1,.,ASSGVHYEQY
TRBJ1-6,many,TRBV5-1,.,ASSLIAGSNSPLH
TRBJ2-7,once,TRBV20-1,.,SAGRTSYEQY
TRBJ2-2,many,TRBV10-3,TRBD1,AISESRGRSGTGELF
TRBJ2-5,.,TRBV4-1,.,ASSPGGQQETQY